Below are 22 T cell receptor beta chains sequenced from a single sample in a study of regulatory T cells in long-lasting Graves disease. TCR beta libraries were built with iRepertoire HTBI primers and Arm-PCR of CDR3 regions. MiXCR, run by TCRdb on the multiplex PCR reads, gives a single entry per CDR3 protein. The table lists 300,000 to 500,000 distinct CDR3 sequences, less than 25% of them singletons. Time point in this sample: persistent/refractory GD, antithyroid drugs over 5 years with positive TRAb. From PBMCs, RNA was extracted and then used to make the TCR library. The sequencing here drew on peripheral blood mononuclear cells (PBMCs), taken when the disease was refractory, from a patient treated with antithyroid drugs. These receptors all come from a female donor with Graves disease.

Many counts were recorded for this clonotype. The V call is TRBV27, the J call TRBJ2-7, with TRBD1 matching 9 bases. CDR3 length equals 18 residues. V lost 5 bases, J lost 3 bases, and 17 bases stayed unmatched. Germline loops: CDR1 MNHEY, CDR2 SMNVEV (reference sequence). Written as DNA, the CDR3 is TGTGCCAGCAGTCCCAGCGCGCCTATGGGGACAGGGTTCTACGAGCAGTACTTC. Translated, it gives CASSPSAPMGTGFYEQYF.

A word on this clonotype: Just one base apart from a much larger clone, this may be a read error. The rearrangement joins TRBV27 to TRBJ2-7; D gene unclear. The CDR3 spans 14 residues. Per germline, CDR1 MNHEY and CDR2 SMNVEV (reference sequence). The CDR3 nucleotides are TGTGCCAGCAGTCGTGGACGGTGGTCCTACGAGCGGTACTTC. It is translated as CASSRGRWSYERYF.

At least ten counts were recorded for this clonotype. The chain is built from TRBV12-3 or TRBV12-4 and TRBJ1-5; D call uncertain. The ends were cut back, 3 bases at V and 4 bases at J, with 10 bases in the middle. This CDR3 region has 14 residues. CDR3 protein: CASSFSRDNQPQHF. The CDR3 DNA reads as TGTGCCAGCAGTTTTAGTAGGGATAATCAGCCCCAGCATTTT.

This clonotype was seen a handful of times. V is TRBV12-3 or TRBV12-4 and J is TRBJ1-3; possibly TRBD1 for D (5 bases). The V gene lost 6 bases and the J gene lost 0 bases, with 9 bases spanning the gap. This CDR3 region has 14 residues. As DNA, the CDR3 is TGTGCCAGCAGCGACAGTTACTCTGGAAACACCATATATTTT. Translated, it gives CASSDSYSGNTIYF.

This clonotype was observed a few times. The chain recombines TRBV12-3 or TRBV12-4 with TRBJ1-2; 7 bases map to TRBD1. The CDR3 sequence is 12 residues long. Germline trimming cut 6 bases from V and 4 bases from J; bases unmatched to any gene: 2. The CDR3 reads CASRGQSYGYTF. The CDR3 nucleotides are TGTGCCAGCAGGGGACAGAGCTATGGCTACACCTTC.

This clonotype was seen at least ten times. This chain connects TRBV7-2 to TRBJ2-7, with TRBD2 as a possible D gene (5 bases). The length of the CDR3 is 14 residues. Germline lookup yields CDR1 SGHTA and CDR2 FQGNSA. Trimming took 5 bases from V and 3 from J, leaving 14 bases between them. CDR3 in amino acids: CASSRNGENYEQYF. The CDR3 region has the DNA TGTGCCAGCAGCCGCAACGGGGAAAACTACGAGCAGTACTTC.

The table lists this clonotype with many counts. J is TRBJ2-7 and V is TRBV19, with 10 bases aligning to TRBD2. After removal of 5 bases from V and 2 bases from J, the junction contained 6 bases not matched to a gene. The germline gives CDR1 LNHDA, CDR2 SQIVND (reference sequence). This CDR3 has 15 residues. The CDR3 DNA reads TGTGCCAGTAGTGTATCGGGACTAGCGACCTACGAGCAGTACTTC. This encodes CASSVSGLATYEQYF.

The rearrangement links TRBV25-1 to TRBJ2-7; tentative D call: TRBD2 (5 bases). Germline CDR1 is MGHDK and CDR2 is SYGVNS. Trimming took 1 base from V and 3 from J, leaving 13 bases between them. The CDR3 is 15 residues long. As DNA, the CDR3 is TGTGCCAGCAGTGAATTGGGAGTAGAGAACTACGAGCAGTACTTC. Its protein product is CASSELGVENYEQYF.

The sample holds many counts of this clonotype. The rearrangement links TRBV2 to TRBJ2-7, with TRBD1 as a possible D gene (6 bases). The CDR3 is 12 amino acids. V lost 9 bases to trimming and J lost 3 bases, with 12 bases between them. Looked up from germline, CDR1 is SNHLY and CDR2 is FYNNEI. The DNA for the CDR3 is TGTGCCAGTGGACAGACTGTCTACGAGCAGTACTTC. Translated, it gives CASGQTVYEQYF.

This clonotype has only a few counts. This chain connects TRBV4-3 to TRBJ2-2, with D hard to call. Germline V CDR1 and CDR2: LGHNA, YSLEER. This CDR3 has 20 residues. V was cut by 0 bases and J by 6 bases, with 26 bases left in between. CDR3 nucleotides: TGCGCCAGCAGCCAAGATGACGGTCGGGTTGGGTTGCGTAGGGCCGGGGAGCTGTTTTTT. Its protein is CASSQDDGRVGLRRAGELFF.

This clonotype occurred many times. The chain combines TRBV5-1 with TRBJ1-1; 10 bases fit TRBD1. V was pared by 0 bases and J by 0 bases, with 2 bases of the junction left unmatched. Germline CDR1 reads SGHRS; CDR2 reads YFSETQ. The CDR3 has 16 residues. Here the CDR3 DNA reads TGCGCCAGCAGCTTGGGACAGGGGGCGATGAACACTGAAGCTTTCTTT. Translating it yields CASSLGQGAMNTEAFF.

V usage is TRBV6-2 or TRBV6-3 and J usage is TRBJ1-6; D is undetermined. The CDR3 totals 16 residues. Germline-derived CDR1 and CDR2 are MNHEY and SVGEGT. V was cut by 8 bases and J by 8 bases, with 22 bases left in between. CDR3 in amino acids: CASCRKRVMGDSPLHF. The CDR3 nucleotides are TGTGCCAGCTGCCGGAAGCGGGTCATGGGCGATTCACCCCTCCACTTT.

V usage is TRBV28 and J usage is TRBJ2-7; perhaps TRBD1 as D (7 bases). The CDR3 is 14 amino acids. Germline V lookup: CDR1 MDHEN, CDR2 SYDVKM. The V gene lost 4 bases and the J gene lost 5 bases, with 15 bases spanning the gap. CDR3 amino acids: CASSSGDRIHEQYF. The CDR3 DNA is TGTGCCAGCAGTTCGGGGGACAGAATACACGAGCAGTACTTC. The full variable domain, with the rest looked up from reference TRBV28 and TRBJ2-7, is DVKVTQSSRYLVKRTGEKVFLECVQDMDHENMFWYRQDPGLGLRLIYFSYDVKMKEKGDIPEGYSVSREKKERFSLILESASTNQTSMYLCASSSGDRIHEQYFGPGTRLTVT.

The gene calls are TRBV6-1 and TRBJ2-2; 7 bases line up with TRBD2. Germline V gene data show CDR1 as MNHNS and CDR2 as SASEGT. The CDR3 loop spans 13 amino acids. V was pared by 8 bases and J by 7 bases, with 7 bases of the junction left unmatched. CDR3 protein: CASLNGGSGELFF. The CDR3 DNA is TGTGCCAGCCTCAACGGCGGGAGCGGGGAGCTGTTTTTT.

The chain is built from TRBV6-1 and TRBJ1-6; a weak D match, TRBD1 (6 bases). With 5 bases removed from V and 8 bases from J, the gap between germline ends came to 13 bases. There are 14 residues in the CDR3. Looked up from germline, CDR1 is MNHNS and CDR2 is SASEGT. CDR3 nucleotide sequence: TGTGCCAGCAGTCGTGACAGGCCGGATTCACCCCTCCACTTT. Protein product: CASSRDRPDSPLHF.

The DNA of the CDR3 is TGTGCCAGCAGTCTACTACTAGCGGGAGGGCCGGGAGAGACCCAGTACTTC. This gives the protein CASSLLLAGGPGETQYF. This rearrangement joins TRBV6-2 or TRBV6-3 to TRBJ2-5; the match to TRBD2 covers 13 bases. The CDR3 has 17 amino acids. The V segment lost 5 bases and the J segment 4 bases; nucleotides outside the gene matches: 10. Germline V gives CDR1 MNHEY, CDR2 SVGEGT.

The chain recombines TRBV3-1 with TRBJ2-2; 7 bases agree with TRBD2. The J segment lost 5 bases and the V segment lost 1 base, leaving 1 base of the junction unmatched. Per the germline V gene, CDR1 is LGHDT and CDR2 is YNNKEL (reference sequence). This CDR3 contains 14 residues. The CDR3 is CASSQVGGTGELFF. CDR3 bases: TGTGCCAGCAGCCAAGTGGGAGGGACCGGGGAGCTGTTTTTT.

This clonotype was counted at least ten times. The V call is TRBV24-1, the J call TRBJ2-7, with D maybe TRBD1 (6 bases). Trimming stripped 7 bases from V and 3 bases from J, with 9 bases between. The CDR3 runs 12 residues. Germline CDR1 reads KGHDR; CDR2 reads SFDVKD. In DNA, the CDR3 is TGTGCCACCAGGATACAGGGCTACGAGCAGTACTTC. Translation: CATRIQGYEQYF.

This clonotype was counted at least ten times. CDR3 amino acids: CASSLEGPPSYEQYF. The CDR3 nucleotides read TGTGCCAGCAGCTTAGAAGGGCCACCCTCCTACGAGCAGTACTTC. This chain links TRBV7-2 with TRBJ2-7, with unresolved D. Germline V CDR1 and CDR2: SGHTA, FQGNSA. V was cut by 1 base and J by 0 bases, with 10 bases left in between. This CDR3 has 15 residues.

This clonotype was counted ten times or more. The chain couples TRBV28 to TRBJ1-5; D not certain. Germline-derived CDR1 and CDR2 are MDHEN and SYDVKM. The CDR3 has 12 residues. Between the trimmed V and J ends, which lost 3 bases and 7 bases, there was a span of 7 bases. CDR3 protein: CASSFVEQPQHF. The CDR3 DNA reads TGTGCCAGCAGTTTCGTGGAGCAGCCCCAGCATTTT.

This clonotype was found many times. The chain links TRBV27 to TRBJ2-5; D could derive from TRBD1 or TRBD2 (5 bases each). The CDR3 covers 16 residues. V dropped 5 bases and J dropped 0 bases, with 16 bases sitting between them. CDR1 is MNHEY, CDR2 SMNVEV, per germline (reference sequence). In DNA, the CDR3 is TGTGCCAGCAGTCCCTGGAGAGGGGCAGACCAAGAGACCCAGTACTTC. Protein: CASSPWRGADQETQYF.

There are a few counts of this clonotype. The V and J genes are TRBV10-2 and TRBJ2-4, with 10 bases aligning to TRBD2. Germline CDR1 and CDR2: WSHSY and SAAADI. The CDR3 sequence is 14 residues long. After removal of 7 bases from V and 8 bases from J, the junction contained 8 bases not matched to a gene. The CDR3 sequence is CASTPSGSPDIQYF. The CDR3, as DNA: TGCGCCAGCACGCCTAGCGGGAGTCCTGACATTCAGTACTTC.